This TCR beta chain was identified in a study of Graves' ophthalmopathy and Graves' hyperthyroidism. Diagnosis was based on clinical symptoms, serum thyroxine, TRAb, thyroid ultrasound and orbital computed tomography. The CDR3 extends over 16 amino acids. With 6 bases removed from V and 9 bases from J, the gap between germline ends came to 21 bases. RNA transcripts were the source from which TCR beta CDR3 regions were amplified. Following a first-round RT-PCR that used HTBI primers, a second-round multiplex PCR was carried out. Each CDR3 protein gets one entry after TCRdb re-called the multiplex PCR reads with MiXCR. The table has approximately 500,000 distinct CDR3 sequences, around an eighth seen once. This clonotype has ten or more counts.

The material sequenced was blood. This chain joins TRBV12-3 or TRBV12-4 and TRBJ1-6; D is possibly TRBD1 (6 bases). The TCR was taken from a woman under 40 with Graves' ophthalmopathy. The CDR3 nucleotides read TGTGCCAGCAGACCCGGGGGCCAGGTAGGGGGTTCACCCCTCCACTTT. Residues: CASRPGGQVGGSPLHF.